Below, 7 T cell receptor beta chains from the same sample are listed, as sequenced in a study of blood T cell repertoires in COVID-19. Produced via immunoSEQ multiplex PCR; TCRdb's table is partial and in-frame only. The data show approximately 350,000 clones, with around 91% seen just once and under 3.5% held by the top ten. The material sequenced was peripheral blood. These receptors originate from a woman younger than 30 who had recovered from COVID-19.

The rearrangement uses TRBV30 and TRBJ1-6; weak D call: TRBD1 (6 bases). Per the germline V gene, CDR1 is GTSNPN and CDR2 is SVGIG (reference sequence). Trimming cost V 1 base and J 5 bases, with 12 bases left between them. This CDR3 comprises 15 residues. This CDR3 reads CAWSGGRANNSPLHF. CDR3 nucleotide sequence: TGTGCCTGGAGTGGGGGGCGGGCGAATAATTCACCCCTCCACTTT. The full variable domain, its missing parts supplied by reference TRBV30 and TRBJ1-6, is SQTIHQWPATLVQPVGSPLSLECTVEGTSNPNLYWYRQAAGRGLQLLFYSVGIGQISSEVPQNLSASRPQDRQFILSSKKLLLSDSGFYLCAWSGGRANNSPLHFGNGTRLTVT.

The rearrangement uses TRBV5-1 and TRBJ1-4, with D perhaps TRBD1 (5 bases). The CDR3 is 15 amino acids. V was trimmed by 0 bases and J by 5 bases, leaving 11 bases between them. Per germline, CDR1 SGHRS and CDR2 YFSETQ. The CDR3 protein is CASSLAGSENEKLFF. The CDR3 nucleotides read TGCGCCAGCAGCTTGGCAGGGTCCGAAAATGAAAAACTGTTTTTT.

CDR3 DNA sequence: TGTGCCATCAGTGGAGGGACAGGTCTGAATCAGCCCCAGCATTTT. Its translation is CAISGGTGLNQPQHF. The rearrangement joins TRBV10-3 to TRBJ1-5; the match to TRBD1 covers 8 bases. Germline V CDR1 and CDR2: ENHRY, SYGVKD. J gave up 4 bases and V 4 bases, and 6 bases lay outside the gene matches. This CDR3 comprises 15 residues.

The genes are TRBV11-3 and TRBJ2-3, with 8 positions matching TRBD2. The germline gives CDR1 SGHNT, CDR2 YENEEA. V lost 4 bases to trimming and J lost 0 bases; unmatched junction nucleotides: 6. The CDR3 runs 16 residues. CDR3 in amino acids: CASSSRLALSTDTQYF. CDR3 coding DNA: TGTGCCAGCAGCTCCAGACTAGCGCTAAGCACAGATACGCAGTATTTT.

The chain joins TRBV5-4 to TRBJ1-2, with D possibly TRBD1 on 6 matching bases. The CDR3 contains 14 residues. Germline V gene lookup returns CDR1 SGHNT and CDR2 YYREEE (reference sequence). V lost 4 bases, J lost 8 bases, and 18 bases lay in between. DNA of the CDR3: TGTGCCAGCAGCCCGGGCAACAACAGGGAAGGCTACACCTTC. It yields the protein CASSPGNNREGYTF.

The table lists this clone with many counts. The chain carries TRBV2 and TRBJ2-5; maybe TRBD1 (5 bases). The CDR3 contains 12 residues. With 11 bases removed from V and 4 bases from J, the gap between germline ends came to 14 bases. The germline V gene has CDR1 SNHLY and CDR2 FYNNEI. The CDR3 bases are TGTGCCCGGTGGGGCACCGGAGAGACCCAGTACTTC. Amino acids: CARWGTGETQYF.

The CDR3 loop is CASIQGANSSQYF. CDR3 sequence (DNA): TGTGCCAGTATACAGGGGGCGAATTCATCCCAGTACTTC. The gene calls are TRBV3-1 (or the pseudogene TRBV3-2) and TRBJ2-5; 9 bases are a match to TRBD1. Trimming cost V 9 bases and J 9 bases; bases outside gene matches: 11. The germline V gene has CDR1 LGHDT and CDR2 YNNKEL (reference sequence). The CDR3 sequence is 13 residues long.